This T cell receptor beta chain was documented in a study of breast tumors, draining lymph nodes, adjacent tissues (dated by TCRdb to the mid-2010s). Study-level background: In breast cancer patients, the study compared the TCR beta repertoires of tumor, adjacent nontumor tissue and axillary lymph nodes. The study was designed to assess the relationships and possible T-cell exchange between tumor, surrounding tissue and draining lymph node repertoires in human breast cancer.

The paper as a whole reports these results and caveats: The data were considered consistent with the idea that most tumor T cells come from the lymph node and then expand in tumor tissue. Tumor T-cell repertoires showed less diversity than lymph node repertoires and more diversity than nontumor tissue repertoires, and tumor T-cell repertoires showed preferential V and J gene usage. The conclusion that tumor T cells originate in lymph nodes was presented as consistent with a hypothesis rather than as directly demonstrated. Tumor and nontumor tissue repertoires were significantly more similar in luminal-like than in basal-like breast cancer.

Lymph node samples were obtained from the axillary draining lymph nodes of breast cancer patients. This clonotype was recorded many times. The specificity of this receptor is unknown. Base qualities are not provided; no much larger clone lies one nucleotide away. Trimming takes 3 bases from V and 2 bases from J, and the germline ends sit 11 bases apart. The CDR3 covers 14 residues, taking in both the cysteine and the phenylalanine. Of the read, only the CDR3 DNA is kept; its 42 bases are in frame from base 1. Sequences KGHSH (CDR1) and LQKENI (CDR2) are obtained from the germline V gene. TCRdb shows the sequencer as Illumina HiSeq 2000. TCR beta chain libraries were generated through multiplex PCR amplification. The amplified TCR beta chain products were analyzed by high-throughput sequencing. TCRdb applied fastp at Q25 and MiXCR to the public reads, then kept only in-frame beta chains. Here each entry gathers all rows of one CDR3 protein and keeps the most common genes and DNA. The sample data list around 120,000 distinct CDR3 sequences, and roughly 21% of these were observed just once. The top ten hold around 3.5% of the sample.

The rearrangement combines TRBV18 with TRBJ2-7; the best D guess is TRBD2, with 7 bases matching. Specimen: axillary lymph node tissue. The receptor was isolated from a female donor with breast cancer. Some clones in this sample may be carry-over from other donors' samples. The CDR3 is CASSPAGAAYEQYF. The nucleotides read TGTGCCAGCTCACCGGCGGGGGCCGCCTACGAGCAGTACTTC.